This T cell receptor (beta chain) was obtained from a study of T cells after yellow fever vaccination. The wider study: Any fraction with a low cell number was prepared using SMART-Seq v4 Ultra Low Input.

Turning to this clonotype: Its antigen is not identified.

Study-wide points: Some clonotypes, a small share, were shared between CD4 and CD8 compartments. Most clones from primary vaccination resurfaced after the booster (approximately 95% CD4, 88% CD8).

The study made its TCR cDNA through 5'RACE template switching. That step introduced a universal primer site along with UMIs. TCRdb analysed the 5' RACE reads with MiXCR anew, one entry per CDR3 protein. The table lists under 400,000 distinct CDR3 sequences, roughly an eighth of them singletons. The clonotype comes from a man younger than 35 who received the YFV17D yellow fever vaccine. This specimen consisted of CD4+ T cells sorted from PBMCs, obtained 15 days after the yellow fever booster vaccination.

Here the CDR3 reads CASSFTTRGTQYF. The CDR3 DNA sequence: TGTGCCAGCAGCTTTACTACGAGAGGGACCCAGTACTTC. This sequence joins TRBV7-8 and TRBJ2-5; no reliable D call. Germline CDR1 is SGHVS and CDR2 is FQNEAQ. The CDR3 runs to 13 residues. Trimming left V 3 bases short and J 7 bases short, with 12 bases between.